This TCR beta chain was observed in a study of blood T cell repertoires in COVID-19. Germline CDR1 SGHRS, CDR2 YFSETQ. The CDR3 length is 14 residues. Trimming left V 4 bases short and J 1 base short, with 9 bases between. In the original analysis: The assay estimated nucleated cells by amplifying reference gene primers. The assay was immunoSEQ multiplex PCR, and TCRdb's table has in-frame clones only and misses some. For V, J and clone size, that table is used; D and trimming come from the DNA. The data contain 150,000 to 200,000 clones, less than 85% of them singletons. The cohort comprised adults aged 18 to 89 years residing in about two dozen US areas. Allocation to cohorts depended on clinical history reported by the participants.

This sequence joins TRBV5-1 and TRBJ1-3; D is perhaps TRBD1 (6 bases). The TCR sequence derives from a woman aged 60-75 years with acute COVID-19. The sequenced sample consisted of PBMCs or T cells enriched from blood (not recorded which). This CDR3 reads CASSETGSGNTIYF. Here the CDR3 DNA reads TGCGCCAGCAGCGAAACAGGGTCTGGAAACACCATATATTTT.